The rows below give T cell receptor beta chains drawn from one sample of a study of OX40 agonist ivuxolimab in advanced cancers. Assay used: immunoSEQ multiplex PCR; TCRdb lists only in-frame clones, some missing. In the table there are some 99,000 clones, less than 95% of which are singletons. Sequencing was performed on CD4+ or CD8+ T cells sorted from blood, taken in a trial of the OX40 agonist ivuxolimab. The receptors were gathered from an adult with an advanced solid tumor such as melanoma, head and neck, liver or kidney cancer. The conserved cysteine and the conserved F or W are not part of the CDR3 here.

v_call | cdr3_aa
TRBV30 | AWKRGLALYEQY
TRBV2 | ASTPGTSGTDTQY
TRBV11-2 | ASSLAHSGRAYTQY
TRBV28 | ASSFASGRVIDTQY
TRBV5-1 | ASSSGTTDTQY
TRBV14 | ASSQDFFRGVGDEKLF
TRBV18 | ASSPSGLAPETQY
TRBV2 | ASKDGVGGNNSPLH
TRBV11-3 | ASSSAGQGTSYEQY
TRBV7-9 | ASSLFGTGGADTEAF
TRBV11-3 | ASSRAGGLGGYT
TRBV23-1 | ASSRRGDKSGYT
TRBV7-2 | ASSLWGGVDQPQH
TRBV28 | ASSLGPQLGYEQF
TRBV19 | ASSIPPGRVGKSYEQY
TRBV11-3 | ASSLDRWTGGTGELF
TRBV5-5 | ASSFAPENEQF
TRBV5-1 | ASSPRPGEPTDTQY
TRBV11-3 | ASSPGLAGREQY
TRBV7-2 | ASSPDRAAINIQY
TRBV7-2 | ASSLAGIYEQY
TRBV4-3 | ASSPLGADRTDTQY
TRBV7-9 | ASSLQGQETQY
TRBV19 | ASSIGYRSEQF
TRBV4-2 | ASSQVGQTAKNIQY
TRBV2 | ASSFGQGASLNYGYT
TRBV4-1 | ASSQVFTSGRSYNEQF
TRBV9 | ASSVDDPYTDTQY
TRBV7-6 | ASSLRFTGRNTDTQY
TRBV12-5 | ASGLPGGGIFTDTQY